These 19 T cell receptor beta chains came from one sample sequenced in a study of blood T cell repertoires in COVID-19. TCRdb's table, derived via immunoSEQ multiplex PCR, lists solely in-frame clones and lacks some. The sample records 150,000 or so clones, over 75% being singletons. The sequencing sample was made of peripheral blood. All receptors come from a man aged 55 to 69 who had recovered from COVID-19.

A word on this clone: One junction end does not reproduce the germline sequence, and a read error may be involved. The rearrangement links TRBV27 to TRBJ2-3; 10 nucleotides align to TRBD1. This CDR3 is 14 amino acids long. Germline V CDR1 and CDR2: MNHEY, SMNVEV (reference sequence). This CDR3 is CASHRDRGTNTQYF. CDR3 nucleotide sequence: TGTGCCAGCCACCGGGACAGGGGCACAAATACGCAGTATTTT.

This clone came up once. This chain uses TRBV18 with TRBJ1-3; tentatively, D is TRBD1 (6 bases). V was pared by 2 bases and J by 2 bases, with 13 bases between. This CDR3 spans 16 amino acids. In germline, CDR1 is KGHSH, CDR2 LQKENI. In DNA form, the CDR3 reads TGTGCCAGCTCACCATCAGGGGAGCGGACTGGAAACACCATATATTTT. Its protein is CASSPSGERTGNTIYF.

The chain employs TRBV15 and TRBJ2-1, with 7 bases fitting TRBD1. Germline trimming cut 3 bases from V and 4 bases from J; bases unmatched to any gene: 12. The CDR3 contains 17 residues. Looked up from germline, CDR1 is LNHNV and CDR2 is YYDKDF (reference sequence). CDR3 protein: CATSSTGSGTEYNEQFF. In DNA form, the CDR3 reads TGTGCCACCAGCAGCACAGGGAGTGGGACAGAGTACAATGAGCAGTTCTTC. Together with reference TRBV15 and TRBJ2-1, the CDR3 gives the full variable domain: DAMVIQNPRYQVTQFGKPVTLSCSQTLNHNVMYWYQQKSSQAPKLLFHYYDKDFNNEADTPDNFQSRRPNTSFCFLDIRSPGLGDTAMYLCATSSTGSGTEYNEQFFGPGTRLTVL.

V gene TRBV2 combines with J gene TRBJ1-3; 7 bases agree with TRBD1. CDR3 length: 17 amino acids. From germline, CDR1 is SNHLY and CDR2 FYNNEI. J was trimmed by 0 bases and V by 4 bases; bases with no gene match: 9. CDR3 region: CASSVPPGTVSGNTIYF. CDR3 nucleotides: TGTGCCAGCAGTGTCCCCCCCGGGACAGTCTCTGGAAACACCATATATTTT.

This chain links TRBV4-2 with TRBJ1-5; D is unresolved. Germline V gene lookup returns CDR1 LGHNA and CDR2 YNFKEQ. The CDR3 is made up of 15 amino acids. Trimming left V 1 base short and J 0 bases short, with 7 bases between. The CDR3 sequence is CASSQGPVSNQPQHF. The CDR3 coding sequence is TGTGCCAGCAGCCAAGGGCCTGTTAGCAATCAGCCCCAGCATTTT.

This clone has a handful of counts. The V call is TRBV11-1, the J call TRBJ2-7, with 9 bases identical to TRBD2. The CDR3 runs to 16 residues. Germline V lookup: CDR1 SGHAT, CDR2 FQDESV (reference sequence). The V gene end was trimmed by 5 bases and the J gene end by 6 bases; junction bases not matched to a gene: 14. CDR3 DNA: TGTGCCAGCAGCCCGGCCCGGGGCGGGGGGGCGTCCGAGCAGTACTTC. Its translation: CASSPARGGGASEQYF.

This sequence joins TRBV4-3 and TRBJ1-2; 7 bases are shared with TRBD1. V lost 0 bases to trimming and J lost 8 bases; unmatched junction nucleotides: 6. This CDR3 has 14 residues. Germline V CDR1 and CDR2: LGHNA, YSLEER. The CDR3 loop is CASSQDDRVGGYTF. The CDR3 region has the DNA TGCGCCAGCAGCCAAGATGACAGGGTGGGCGGCTACACCTTC.

The chain is built from TRBV9 and TRBJ1-3; D gene unclear. Germline CDR1 is SGDLS and CDR2 is YYNGEE. This CDR3 has 15 amino acids. Trimming left V 0 bases short and J 0 bases short, with 7 bases between. The DNA of the CDR3 is TGTGCCAGCAGCGTAGGGCACCTCTCTGGAAACACCATATATTTT. It codes for CASSVGHLSGNTIYF.

The chain couples TRBV7-8 to TRBJ1-1; D not resolved. Germline lookup yields CDR1 SGHVS and CDR2 FQNEAQ. V dropped 5 bases and J dropped 0 bases, with 10 bases sitting between them. This CDR3 contains 14 residues. The CDR3 coding sequence is TGTGCCAGCAGCCGTGGACTGATGAACACTGAAGCTTTCTTT. It codes for CASSRGLMNTEAFF.

In this sample, this clone turned up once. The rearrangement joins TRBV5-1 to TRBJ2-7; TRBD1 might be the D (6 bases). This CDR3 has 15 amino acids. V was pared by 4 bases and J by 3 bases, with 17 bases between. The germline gives CDR1 SGHRS, CDR2 YFSETQ. The CDR3 DNA reads TGCGCCAGCAGCGCGCTACAGGGCAGTCTCTACGAGCAGTACTTC. Its protein is CASSALQGSLYEQYF.

This clone was recorded once. The V gene is TRBV6-5, the J gene TRBJ1-1; TRBD1 aligns across 7 bases. The CDR3 is 12 residues long. Per the germline V gene, CDR1 is MNHEY and CDR2 is SVGAGI. J lost 2 bases, V lost 10 bases, and 4 bases had no gene match. CDR3 in amino acids: CAIQGDNTEAFF. CDR3 in DNA: TGTGCCATCCAGGGGGATAACACTGAAGCTTTCTTT.

This sequence joins TRBV20-1 and TRBJ2-1; possibly TRBD2 for D (7 bases). CDR3 length: 13 amino acids. Per germline, CDR1 DFQATT and CDR2 SNEGSKA (reference sequence). Between the trimmed V and J ends, which lost 3 bases and 9 bases, there was a span of 15 bases. The CDR3 sequence is CSASLGGAGEQFF. DNA for the CDR3: TGCAGTGCTAGTTTAGGGGGGGCCGGTGAGCAGTTCTTC.

The J gene is TRBJ1-2, the V gene TRBV29-1; weak D call: TRBD1 (6 bases). Germline assignment: CDR1 SQVTM and CDR2 ANQGSEA. Trimming stripped 3 bases from V and 6 bases from J, with 17 bases between. This CDR3 spans 14 amino acids. The CDR3 DNA reads as TGCAGCGTTGAGAGGACAGAGAGCCTCGATGGCTACACCTTC. Its translation: CSVERTESLDGYTF. Together with reference TRBV29-1 and TRBJ1-2, the CDR3 gives the full variable domain: SAVISQKPSRDICQRGTSLTIQCQVDSQVTMMFWYRQQPGQSLTLIATANQGSEATYESGFVIDKFPISRPNLTFSTLTVSNMSPEDSSIYLCSVERTESLDGYTFGSGTRLTVV.

This chain joins TRBV12-3 or TRBV12-4 and TRBJ2-7; tentative D call: TRBD1 (6 bases). The V gene lost 9 bases and the J gene lost 6 bases, with 15 bases spanning the gap. This CDR3 contains 12 residues. The chain's CDR3 is CASRRTEGEQYF. The CDR3 DNA follows: TGTGCCAGTAGACGGACAGAGGGCGAGCAGTACTTC.

The chain uses TRBV15 and TRBJ2-3; 9 nucleotides line up with TRBD2. The CDR3 spans 19 residues. V lost 0 bases, J lost 1 base, and 11 bases stayed unmatched. Germline V gene lookup returns CDR1 LNHNV and CDR2 YYDKDF (reference sequence). CDR3 sequence: CATSREIAGVALGTDTQYF. CDR3 bases: TGTGCCACCAGCAGAGAAATAGCGGGGGTGGCTCTGGGCACAGATACGCAGTATTTT. Full variable domain (rest looked up from reference TRBV15 and TRBJ2-3): DAMVIQNPRYQVTQFGKPVTLSCSQTLNHNVMYWYQQKSSQAPKLLFHYYDKDFNNEADTPDNFQSRRPNTSFCFLDIRSPGLGDTAMYLCATSREIAGVALGTDTQYFGPGTRLTVL.

V usage is TRBV7-8 and J usage is TRBJ1-2; a weak D match, TRBD1 (5 bases). Trimming cost V 2 bases and J 3 bases, with 16 bases left between them. Per germline, CDR1 SGHVS and CDR2 FQNEAQ. The CDR3 is 16 residues long. For the CDR3, the DNA is TGTGCCAGCAGCTTAAAGCCAGGGCATAATGACTATGGCTACACCTTC. It codes for CASSLKPGHNDYGYTF. The complete variable domain, with remaining parts taken from reference TRBV7-8 and TRBJ1-2, reads GAGVSQSPRYKVAKRGQDVALRCDPISGHVSLFWYQQALGQGPEFLTYFQNEAQLDKSGLPSDRFFAERPEGSVSTLKIQRTQQEDSAVYLCASSLKPGHNDYGYTFGSGTRLTVV.

The V gene is TRBV9, the J gene TRBJ2-2; 7 bases line up with TRBD1. CDR3 length: 15 amino acids. The germline CDR1 and CDR2 sequences are SGDLS and YYNGEE. The ends lost 0 bases at V and 8 bases at J; junction bases unmatched: 7. The CDR3 here is CASSVVRTGPGELFF. CDR3 DNA sequence: TGTGCCAGCAGCGTAGTTCGGACAGGCCCTGGGGAGCTGTTTTTT.

The chain combines TRBV18 with TRBJ1-1; D is unresolved. CDR1 and CDR2 from the germline V gene are KGHSH and LQKENI. The CDR3 is 12 residues long. V gave up 3 bases and J gave up 1 base, with 3 bases separating them. The CDR3 DNA sequence: TGTGCCAGCTCACCTCAGAACACTGAAGCTTTCTTT. This encodes CASSPQNTEAFF.

The chain combines TRBV5-4 with TRBJ1-4; 8 bases map to TRBD1. Per germline, CDR1 SGHNT and CDR2 YYREEE (reference sequence). The CDR3 totals 13 residues. Germline trimming cut 4 bases from V and 10 bases from J; bases unmatched to any gene: 6. DNA for the CDR3: TGTGCCAGCAGCGAGGGACAGGACGGAAAACTGTTTTTT. Translation gives CASSEGQDGKLFF.